This T cell receptor (beta chain) was captured by sequencing in a study of regulatory T cells in long-lasting Graves disease (dated by TCRdb to about 2021). Background for the entire study: Persistent Graves' disease was defined as persistently positive TSH receptor autoantibodies together with antithyroid drug treatment for over 5 years. On average, persistent Graves' disease patients in the clinical cohort had been on antithyroid drugs for around ten years. The study was registered as a clinical trial and conducted in China. A total of some 35 samples underwent TCR sequencing: around 13 from persistent and roughly 20 from newly diagnosed Graves' disease patients. Patients with persistent Graves' disease were compared with patients with newly diagnosed Graves' disease using TCR sequencing and RNA sequencing of peripheral blood. The research as a whole found: Lower TCR Shannon entropy and fewer highly expanded clones were observed in persistent Graves' disease patients than in newly diagnosed patients, which suggested clonal expansion. Persistent patients shared more public clonotypes among themselves (around 3,000) than newly diagnosed patients did (over 900). Peripheral blood alone was examined, since thyroid tissue, which constituted the primary lesion, could not be accessed. The small sample size was acknowledged by the authors as a limitation that may reduce accuracy. TRBV28, TRBJ1-2 and TRBJ2-5 were preferentially used in persistent disease, while TRBV20-1 and TRBJ2-1 were favored in newly diagnosed disease. Only the TCR beta chain was sequenced and analyzed.

Preparation of the library involved multiplex PCR. The sequencing machine was an Illumina HiSeq 4000. TCR beta libraries were built with iRepertoire HTBI primers and Arm-PCR amplification of CDR3 regions. Before sequencing, the PCR products went through gel purification. Under the source paper's analysis protocol: Across samples, roughly 60 TRBV and 14 TRBJ segments were identified and used for gene usage analysis of CDR3 amino acid clonotypes. Filtered high-quality paired reads were merged into contigs using COPE and FqMerger. BLAST was used to align contigs to IMGT TRBV, TRBD and TRBJ reference genes, and CDR3 was defined according to IMGT. Clonotypes above 0.1% frequency were classified as highly expanded clones. Shannon entropy was used to measure repertoire diversity, and the Gini coefficient was used to measure V-J evenness. A clonotype was considered public if more than one individual shared it. TCRdb itself trimmed the public reads at Q25 with fastp, ran MiXCR and retained productive beta chains. CDR3 protein duplicates are merged, each entry listing the most common genes and DNA. TCRdb, rather than the study authors, made the V and J calls. Recorded for this sample are 650,000 to 850,000 distinct CDR3 sequences; around 30% of them occurred a single time. The ten most abundant clones make up under 55% of the sample.

In the paper's terms, the time point label means: persistent/refractory GD, antithyroid drugs over 5 years with positive TRAb. For both TCR sequencing and RNA sequencing, RNA was extracted from PBMCs using TRIzol. The diagnosis of Graves' disease was made according to American Thyroid Association guidelines. Patients for the study were recruited at an endocrinology department in Xi'an, China. From each patient, approximately 9.9 milliliters of peripheral blood was collected into an EDTA anticoagulant tube. Ficoll Paque Plus density gradient separation was used to isolate PBMCs, and no further T cell sorting was performed. An Agilent 2100 Bioanalyzer and agarose gel were used to check RNA quality, and a NanoDrop 2000 was used to measure RNA concentration. V lost 5 bases and J lost 1 base, and the count of bases not matched to a germline gene is 5. The cysteine opens and the phenylalanine closes a CDR3 of 15 amino acids. Just the 45-base CDR3 DNA is kept, in frame starting at base 1. The CDR1 and CDR2 encoded by the germline V gene are KGHSY and FQNENV.

This clonotype was found many times. Its antigen target is currently unknown. Base quality data are lacking; no much larger clone is found one base away. Rearrangement joined TRBV16 to TRBJ1-1, with 9 bases aligning to TRBD1. This sequence was found in a female donor with Graves disease. Sequencing used peripheral blood mononuclear cells (PBMCs), obtained when the disease was refractory, from a patient treated with antithyroid drugs. The encoded CDR3 is CASSWTGAANTEAFF. At the DNA level, the sequence is TGTGCCAGCAGCTGGACAGGGGCAGCGAACACTGAAGCTTTCTTT. Full variable domain (CDR3 extended with the reference TRBV16 and TRBJ1-1 proteins): GEEVAQTPKHLVRGEGQKAKLYCAPIKGHSYVFWYQQVLKNEFKFLISFQNENVFDETGMPKERFSAKCLPNSPCSLEIQATKLEDSAVYFCASSWTGAANTEAFFGQGTRLTVV.